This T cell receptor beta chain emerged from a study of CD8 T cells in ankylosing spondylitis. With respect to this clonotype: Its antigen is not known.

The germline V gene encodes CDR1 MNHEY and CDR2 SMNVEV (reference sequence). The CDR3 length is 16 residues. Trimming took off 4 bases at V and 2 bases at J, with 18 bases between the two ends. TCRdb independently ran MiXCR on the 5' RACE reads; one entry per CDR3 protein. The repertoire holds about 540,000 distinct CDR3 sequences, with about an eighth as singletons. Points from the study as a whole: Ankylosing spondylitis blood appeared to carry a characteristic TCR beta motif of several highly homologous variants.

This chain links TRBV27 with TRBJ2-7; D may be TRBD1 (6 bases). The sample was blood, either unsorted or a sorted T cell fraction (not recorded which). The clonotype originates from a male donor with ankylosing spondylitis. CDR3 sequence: CASSSLTGSKAYEQYF. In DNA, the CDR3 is TGTGCCAGCAGTTCGCTGACAGGTTCGAAGGCCTACGAGCAGTACTTC.